This T cell receptor beta chain was identified during a study of identical twins. A universal primer site was added by template switching, and unique molecular identifiers were carried by the cDNA. TCRdb fed the 5' RACE reads into MiXCR, producing one record per CDR3 protein. Altogether hundreds of thousands of distinct CDR3 sequences are present, more than 20% being singletons, with the ten largest covering approximately 0.52%. V lost 0 bases to trimming and J lost 0 bases, with 6 bases between them. CDR1 is LGHDT and CDR2 is YNNKEL in the germline V gene (reference sequence). CDR3 length: 15 residues. Each donor (without exception) was a healthy Caucasian. These data also formed part of another study, on yellow fever vaccine responses in identical twins. This second report adds: Convergence reportedly seemed to mark part of the twins' vaccine T cell response, with personalization marking the rest.

The receptor comes from a young woman in good health. The chain carries TRBV3-1 and TRBJ1-5; possibly TRBD1 for D (5 bases). Sequences were obtained from CD4+ T cells sorted from blood. In DNA form, the CDR3 reads TGTGCCAGCAGCCAAGACAGGGATAGCAATCAGCCCCAGCATTTT. The encoded protein is CASSQDRDSNQPQHF.